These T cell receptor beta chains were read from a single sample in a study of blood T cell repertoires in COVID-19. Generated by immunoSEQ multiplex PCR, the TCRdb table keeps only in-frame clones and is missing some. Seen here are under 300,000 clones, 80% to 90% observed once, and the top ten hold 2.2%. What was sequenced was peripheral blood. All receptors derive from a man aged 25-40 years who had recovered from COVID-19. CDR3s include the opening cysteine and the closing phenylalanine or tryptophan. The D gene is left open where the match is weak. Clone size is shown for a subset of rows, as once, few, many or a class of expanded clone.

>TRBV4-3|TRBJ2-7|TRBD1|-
TGCGCCAGCAGCCACTGGACAGGGGGGTACGAGCCGTACTTC
CASSHWTGGYEPYF
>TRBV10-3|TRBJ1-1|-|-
TGTGCCATCAGTGAGTCTTGGCAGGTGAACACTGAAGCTTTCTTT
CAISESWQVNTEAFF
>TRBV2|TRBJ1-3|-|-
TGTGCCAGCAGTTGGGGCCCCGGTGGAAACACCATATATTTT
CASSWGPGGNTIYF
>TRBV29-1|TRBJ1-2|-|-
TGCAGCGTTGAATGGAATAGCAATTCCGGCTACACCTTC
CSVEWNSNSGYTF
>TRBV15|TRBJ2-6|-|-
TGTGCCACCAGCAGAGATGTGGGCCTATCAAGCTCTGGGGCCAACGTCCTGACTTTC
CATSRDVGLSSSGANVLTF
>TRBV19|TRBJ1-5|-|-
TGTGCCAGTAGTATCGACAATTTGTCCAATCAGCCCCAGCATTTT
CASSIDNLSNQPQHF
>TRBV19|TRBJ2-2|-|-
TGTGCCAGTAACAAGGAGGGGAGGTCCACCGGGGAGCTGTTTTTT
CASNKEGRSTGELFF
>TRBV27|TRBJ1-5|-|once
TGTGCCAGCACGCGGGGGGGAATCAATCAGCCCCAGCATTTT
CASTRGGINQPQHF
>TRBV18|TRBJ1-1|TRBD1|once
TGTGCCAGCTCACGACAGGGAAGTAGAACTGAAGCTTTCTTT
CASSRQGSRTEAFF
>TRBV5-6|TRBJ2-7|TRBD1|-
TGTGCCAGCAGCTATACAGGGGGCGGGTACGAGCAGTACTTC
CASSYTGGGYEQYF
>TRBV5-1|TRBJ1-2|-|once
TGCGCCAGCAGCTTGGGCGGTGGAGGCTACACCTTC
CASSLGGGGYTF
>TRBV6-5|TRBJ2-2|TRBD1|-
TGTGCCAGCAGGCACAGGGGCGAGAGCACCGGGGAGCTGTTTTTT
CASRHRGESTGELFF
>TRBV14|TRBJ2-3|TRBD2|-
TGTGCCAGCAGTCGCGGTCTGGAGCGGGGAGATACGCAGTATTTT
CASSRGLERGDTQYF
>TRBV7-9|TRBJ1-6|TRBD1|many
TGTGCCAGCAGCCAACCGCCGGGACAGGGGAAAAGCGCACCCCTCCACTTT
CASSQPPGQGKSAPLHF
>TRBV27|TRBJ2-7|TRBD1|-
TGTGCCAGCAGTCCCGGACAGGATCTGAACTTC
CASSPGQDLNF
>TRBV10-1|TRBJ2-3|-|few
TGCGCCAGCAGCCGGGACATGAGCACAACTACGCAGTATTTT
CASSRDMSTTTQYF
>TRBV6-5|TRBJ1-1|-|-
TGTGCCAGCAGTTACTCGGGGGGGCGCACTGAAGCTTTCTTT
CASSYSGGRTEAFF
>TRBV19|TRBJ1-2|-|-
TGTGCCACCTCATCCCCAGGAAGCTATGGCTACACCTTC
CATSSPGSYGYTF
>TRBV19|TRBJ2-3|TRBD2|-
TGTGCCAGTAGTCCTCTAGCGGGGCCTAGCACAGATACGCAGTATTTT
CASSPLAGPSTDTQYF
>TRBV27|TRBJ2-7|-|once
TGTGCCAGCAGACCAGACCAGGGAAGCGTAGCGTACTTC
CASRPDQGSVAYF
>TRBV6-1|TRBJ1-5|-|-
TGTGCCAGCAGTGAAGCGCTGCAGGGTGGGTATCAGCCCCAGCATTTT
CASSEALQGGYQPQHF
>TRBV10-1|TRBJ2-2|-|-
TGCGCCAGCAGCACAGGATACACCGGGGAGCTGTTTTTT
CASSTGYTGELFF
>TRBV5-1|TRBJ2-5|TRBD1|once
TGCGCCAGCAGTCCTCGGACAGGGGGCGCGGAGACCCAGTACTTC
CASSPRTGGAETQYF
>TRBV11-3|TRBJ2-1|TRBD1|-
TGTGCCAGCAGCCCAGGCCACAGGGGCTACAATGAGCAGTTCTTC
CASSPGHRGYNEQFF
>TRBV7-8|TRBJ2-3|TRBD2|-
TGTGCCAGCAGCTTACCGATACTAGCGGGGGTGTTCACAGATACGCAGTATTTT
CASSLPILAGVFTDTQYF
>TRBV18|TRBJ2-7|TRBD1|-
TGTGCCAGCACCACCCTACAGGACAGGAGCACCTACGAGCAGTACTTC
CASTTLQDRSTYEQYF
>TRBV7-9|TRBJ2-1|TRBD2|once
TGTGCCAGCGGGGGGGACTCCTACAATGAGCAGTTCTTC
CASGGDSYNEQFF
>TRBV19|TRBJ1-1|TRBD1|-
TGTGCCAGTAGTCCACCAGGGGACAGCAACACTGAAGCTTTCTTT
CASSPPGDSNTEAFF
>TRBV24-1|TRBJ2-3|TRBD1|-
TGTGCCACCAGTGATCCGGGACAGGGACCCACAGATACGCAGTATTTT
CATSDPGQGPTDTQYF
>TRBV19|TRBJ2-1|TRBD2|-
TGTGCCAGTATAAACGGCCTCGGGACTAGCGGGGGAGGGGAGCAGTTCTTC
CASINGLGTSGGGEQFF
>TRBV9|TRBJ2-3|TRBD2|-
TGTGCCAGCAGCGTAGGCGCGGGGGGGTCTAGCACAGATACGCAGTATTTT
CASSVGAGGSSTDTQYF
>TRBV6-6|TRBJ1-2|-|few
TGTGCCAGCAGTCATAAGACGGTCTTAGCGGGCTACACCTTC
CASSHKTVLAGYTF
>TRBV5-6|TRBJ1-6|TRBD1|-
TGTGCCAGCAGCTCGACTTTCAGGGGGCTGTATTCACCCCTCCACTTT
CASSSTFRGLYSPLHF
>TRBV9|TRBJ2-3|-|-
TGTGCCAGCAGCGGGACCTGGGGGGGCACAGATACGCAGTATTTT
CASSGTWGGTDTQYF
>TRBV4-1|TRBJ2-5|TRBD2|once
TGCGCCAGCAGCCACGGGACTAGCGGGGTCTGGGTCCAAGAGACCCAGTACTTC
CASSHGTSGVWVQETQYF
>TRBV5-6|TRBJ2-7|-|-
TGTGCCAGCAGCTTGGATCCGGTCTCCTACGAGCAGTACTTC
CASSLDPVSYEQYF
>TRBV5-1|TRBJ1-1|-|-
TGCGCCAGCAGCCCGGGGGGTCTACGTGGGAAAACTGAAGCTTTCTTT
CASSPGGLRGKTEAFF
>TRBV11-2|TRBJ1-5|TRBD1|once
TGTGCCAGCACCAATACAGGGGGGAATCAGCCCCAGCATTTT
CASTNTGGNQPQHF
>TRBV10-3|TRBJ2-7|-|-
TGTGCCATCAGTGAAAGTCCAGGCACCTACGAGCAGTACTTC
CAISESPGTYEQYF
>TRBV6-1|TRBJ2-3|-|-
TGTGCCAGCAGTGAACTCGCGGGGGCGAGTAGTACGCAGTATTTT
CASSELAGASSTQYF
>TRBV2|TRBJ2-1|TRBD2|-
TGTGCCAGCAGTAGTGGCGGGGGGGCGTGGAATGAGCAGTTCTTC
CASSSGGGAWNEQFF
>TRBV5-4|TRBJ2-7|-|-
TGTGCCAGCAGCACGAAACAGGGCGTGTCGTCCTACGAGCAGTACTTC
CASSTKQGVSSYEQYF
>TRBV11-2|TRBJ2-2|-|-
TGTGCCAGCAGCTTAGGTCGGGGATCGAACACCGGGGAGCTGTTTTTT
CASSLGRGSNTGELFF
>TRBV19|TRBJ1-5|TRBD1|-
TGTGCCAGTAGCACACGGACAGGACCCTATAGCAATCAGCCCCAGCATTTT
CASSTRTGPYSNQPQHF
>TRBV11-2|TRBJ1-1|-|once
TGTGCCAGCAGCCCCTTAGTTGTAGACACTGAAGCTTTCTTT
CASSPLVVDTEAFF
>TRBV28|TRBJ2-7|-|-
TGTGCCAGCAGTTCCCCCTCCATGGCGACATACGGAAGCTCCTACGAGCAGTACTTC
CASSSPSMATYGSSYEQYF
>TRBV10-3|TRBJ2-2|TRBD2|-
TGTGCCACCCCCGCGAGGGGCGGGGGGGAGAACACCGGGGAGCTGTTTTTT
CATPARGGGENTGELFF
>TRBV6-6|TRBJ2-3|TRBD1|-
TGTGCCAGCAGTACAGGGGATCGACTGGGCACAGATACGCAGTATTTT
CASSTGDRLGTDTQYF
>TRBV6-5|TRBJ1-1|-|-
TGTGCCAGCAGTTACCGGGGGAACACTGAAGCTTTCTTT
CASSYRGNTEAFF
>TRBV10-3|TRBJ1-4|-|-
TGTGCCATCAGTCACAGGGTTGCAACTAATGAAAAACTGTTTTTT
CAISHRVATNEKLFF
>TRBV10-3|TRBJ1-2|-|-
TGTGCCATCGGCTTACAGGGATTGTTTCGGGGCTACACCTTC
CAIGLQGLFRGYTF
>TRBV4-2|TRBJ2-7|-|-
TGTGCCAGCAGCCAAGAACTAGGCTGGCACTACGAGCAGTACTTC
CASSQELGWHYEQYF
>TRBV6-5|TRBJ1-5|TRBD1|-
TGTGCCAGCAGTTACGCCCGGGACAGGGATCAGCCCCAGCATTTT
CASSYARDRDQPQHF